Each of the 10 T cell receptor beta chains below was sequenced from the same sample in a study of Graves' ophthalmopathy and Graves' hyperthyroidism. The study amplified TCR beta CDR3 regions using RNA transcripts. In the first round, RT-PCR was carried out with HTBI primers, and a multiplex PCR formed the second round. TCRdb analysed the multiplex PCR reads with MiXCR anew, one entry per CDR3 protein. This sample has 600,000 to 650,000 distinct CDR3 sequences, with roughly 20% found just once. Sequencing was carried out using peripheral blood. These receptors were collected from a woman between 18 and 30 years old with stable Graves' hyperthyroidism. Some clones in this sample may be carry-over from other donors' samples.

This clonotype was recorded a few times. The V call is TRBV3-1, the J call TRBJ1-2; D is unclear. Per germline, CDR1 LGHDT and CDR2 YNNKEL (reference sequence). CDR3 length: 14 residues. Trimming shortened V by 5 bases and J by 0 bases, and 10 bases separated the two germline ends. CDR3 protein: CASSANSANYGYTF. The CDR3 coding sequence is TGTGCCAGCAGCGCGAACTCGGCTAACTATGGCTACACCTTC.

The table lists this clonotype with many counts. This sequence joins TRBV20-1 and TRBJ1-1, with TRBD1 identical over 9 bases. With 0 bases clipped from V and 12 bases from J, the junction kept 5 bases outside the gene matches. Germline CDR1 reads DFQATT; CDR2 reads SNEGSKA (reference sequence). The CDR3 has 12 amino acids. CDR3 DNA: TGCAGTGCTAGAGACGGGACAGGGACAACTTTCTTT. The encoded protein is CSARDGTGTTFF.

This clonotype occurred a few times. V usage is TRBV4-1 and J usage is TRBJ2-1; no clear D gene. Germline V CDR1 and CDR2: MGHRA, YSYEKL. The V gene lost 1 base and the J gene lost 1 base, with 8 bases spanning the gap. This CDR3 region has 15 residues. In nucleotides, the CDR3 is TGCGCCAGCAGCCAAGCCTGGGTTTCCTACAATGAGCAGTTCTTC. It is translated as CASSQAWVSYNEQFF.

This clonotype has a handful of counts. The V and J genes are TRBV2 and TRBJ1-1, with a weak D call TRBD1 (6 bases). Trimming removed 4 bases at V and 5 bases at J, with 11 bases between. This CDR3 spans 13 amino acids. Germline CDR1 is SNHLY and CDR2 is FYNNEI. DNA of the CDR3: TGTGCCAGCAGTGTTTACAGGGAAACTGAAGCTTTCTTT. Translated: CASSVYRETEAFF.

The J gene is TRBJ2-5, the V gene TRBV7-6; D perhaps matches TRBD2 (5 bases). With 2 bases removed from V and 1 base from J, the gap between germline ends came to 14 bases. CDR1 is SGHVS and CDR2 is FNYEAQ in the germline V gene. The CDR3 length is 16 residues. CDR3 bases: TGTGCCAGCAGCTTAACCATCGACTATCTCCAAGAGACCCAGTACTTC. Its protein product is CASSLTIDYLQETQYF.

This clonotype was detected ten times or more. The rearrangement links TRBV6-5 to TRBJ2-2, with D unclear. The ends were cut back, 4 bases at V and 5 bases at J, with 14 bases in the middle. CDR1 is MNHEY, CDR2 SVGAGI, per germline. There are 15 residues in the CDR3. The CDR3 DNA reads as TGTGCCAGCAGTTTCGGTCGAGGACCAACCGGGGAGCTGTTTTTT. It encodes CASSFGRGPTGELFF.

This clonotype was recorded at least ten times. The chain combines TRBV6-5 with TRBJ1-1; tentatively, D is TRBD1 (6 bases). CDR1 MNHEY and CDR2 SVGAGI come from the germline V gene. V gave up 5 bases and J gave up 5 bases, with 12 bases separating them. This CDR3 spans 13 amino acids. CDR3 DNA: TGTGCCAGCAGTCGCAAGGGGGGAACTGAAGCTTTCTTT. Encoded protein: CASSRKGGTEAFF.

This clonotype was recorded many times. The chain employs TRBV6-2 or TRBV6-3 and TRBJ2-7, with TRBD2 as a possible D gene (5 bases). The germline gives CDR1 MNHEY, CDR2 SVGEGT. The ends were cut back, 5 bases at V and 0 bases at J, with 8 bases in the middle. CDR3 length equals 13 residues. CDR3 sequence reads: CASSKTSSYEQYF. CDR3 nucleotide sequence: TGTGCCAGCAGTAAAACTAGCTCCTACGAGCAGTACTTC.

In the case of this clonotype: Being one base from a much bigger clone, this may be a read error. Likely a read error: the CDR3 ends without its conserved phenylalanine or tryptophan. The chain couples TRBV6-2 or TRBV6-3 to TRBJ1-5, with D possibly TRBD1 on 6 matching bases. Trimming shortened V by 7 bases and J by 2 bases, and 15 bases separated the two germline ends. Germline assignment: CDR1 MNHEY and CDR2 SVGEGT. This CDR3 is built from 15 residues. CDR3 DNA sequence: TGTGCCAGCATGCAGGACAGCTCGCGCAATCAGCCCCAGCATTTG. This codes for CASMQDSSRNQPQHL.

This clonotype was counted a single time. V and J are TRBV12-3 or TRBV12-4 and TRBJ2-5, with 9 bases aligning to TRBD2. V shed 8 bases, J shed 5 bases, and the junction held 6 bases outside the gene matches. This CDR3 region has 13 residues. The chain's CDR3 is CASRSGGLETQYF. The CDR3 bases are TGTGCCAGCCGTAGCGGGGGACTGGAGACCCAGTACTTC.